One sample yielded the 22 T cell receptor beta chains listed below, sequenced in a study of CD8 T cells in ankylosing spondylitis. Study-level findings and limits: Seemingly distinctive of ankylosing spondylitis blood was a TCR beta motif formed by eight highly homologous variants.

Antigen specificity for these receptors is unknown. Via MiXCR, TCRdb re-called the 5' RACE reads, giving one row per CDR3 protein. The sample has hundreds of thousands of distinct CDR3 sequences, 17% seen once. The sequenced sample consisted of blood, either unsorted or a sorted T cell fraction (not recorded which). The origin of the receptors is a male donor with ankylosing spondylitis.

This clonotype has a single count. This chain links TRBV4-2 with TRBJ2-1, with D possibly TRBD1 on 6 matching bases. Trimming cost V 2 bases and J 6 bases, with 8 bases left between them. The CDR3 loop spans 13 amino acids. Germline V gene sequence: CDR1 LGHNA, CDR2 YNFKEQ. The CDR3 bases are TGTGCCAGCAGCCAACCACAGGGCAATGAGCAGTTCTTC. Protein: CASSQPQGNEQFF.

This clonotype has more than one count but fewer than ten. The chain is built from TRBV7-6 and TRBJ1-6; D ambiguous. The CDR3 extends over 13 amino acids. Germline CDR1 is SGHVS and CDR2 is FNYEAQ. The V and J ends lost 5 bases and 9 bases respectively, with 11 bases between them. This CDR3 is CASSPRSGSPLHF. In nucleotides, the CDR3 is TGTGCCAGCAGCCCTAGATCGGGTTCACCCCTCCACTTT.

A word on this clonotype: At one of its ends the junction is not consistent with the germline gene, which may arise from a read error. The chain links TRBV7-3 to TRBJ1-1, with 8 nucleotides matching TRBD1. Germline CDR1 SGHTA, CDR2 FQGTGA. The CDR3 is 16 amino acids. CDR3 sequence (DNA): TGTGCCAGCAGCTTATCAGGGGGCCGAAGTTTGACTGAAGTTTTCTTT. Translation gives CASSLSGGRSLTEVFF.

The J gene is TRBJ2-2, the V gene TRBV6-5; 10 bases agree with TRBD2. The CDR3 runs to 17 residues. V was clipped by 3 bases and J by 0 bases; unmatched bases: 4. The V gene's germline CDR1 is MNHEY and CDR2 SVGAGI. The DNA for the CDR3 is TGTGCCAGCAGTTATTCTGGACTAGCGGCGAACACCGGGGAGCTGTTTTTT. It codes for CASSYSGLAANTGELFF.

This clonotype was seen only a few times. The chain has TRBV9 and TRBJ2-1, with a tentative D call TRBD1 (5 bases). V was trimmed by 1 base and J by 2 bases, leaving 10 bases between them. CDR1 and CDR2 from the germline V gene are SGDLS and YYNGEE. There are 15 residues in the CDR3. The CDR3 DNA sequence: TGTGCCAGCAGCGTATCGGCAGGGACCTACAATGAGCAGTTCTTC. Its protein is CASSVSAGTYNEQFF.

This clonotype was seen ten or more times. V usage is TRBV5-1 and J usage is TRBJ2-3; unclear D gene. Trimming removed 0 bases from V and 2 bases from J, with 7 bases in between. Germline-derived CDR1 and CDR2 are SGHRS and YFSETQ. This CDR3 has 14 residues. In DNA, the CDR3 is TGCGCCAGCAGCTTGGGACTCCCCACAGATACGCAGTATTTT. Translation gives CASSLGLPTDTQYF.

The CDR3 loop is CASSSPGRINEQFF. DNA for the CDR3: TGTGCCAGCAGTTCCCCTGGGAGGATCAATGAGCAGTTCTTC. The V and J genes are TRBV6-5 and TRBJ2-1; possible D gene TRBD2, 6 bases. V was shortened by 4 bases and J by 6 bases, with 13 bases between the two germline ends. CDR3 length: 14 amino acids. The germline CDR1 and CDR2 sequences are MNHEY and SVGAGI.

V usage is TRBV7-2 and J usage is TRBJ2-6; D possibly corresponds to TRBD1 (5 bases). This CDR3 region has 17 residues. V was trimmed by 4 bases and J by 0 bases, leaving 13 bases between them. In germline, CDR1 is SGHTA, CDR2 FQGNSA. In nucleotides, the CDR3 is TGTGCCAGCAGCTCACCAGGGTACGACTCTGGGGCCAACGTCCTGACTTTC. Its protein product is CASSSPGYDSGANVLTF.

This clonotype was counted only a few times. The chain is built from TRBV18 and TRBJ2-5; D tentatively fits TRBD1 or TRBD2 (6 bases each). From germline, CDR1 is KGHSH and CDR2 LQKENI. The CDR3 spans 14 residues. Between the trimmed V and J ends, which lost 2 bases and 4 bases, there was a span of 11 bases. CDR3 DNA sequence: TGTGCCAGCTCACCAGCGAAGGGGGGAGAGACCCAGTACTTC. This sequence encodes CASSPAKGGETQYF.

The chain carries TRBV7-2 and TRBJ1-2; D ambiguous. Germline V gives CDR1 SGHTA, CDR2 FQGNSA. The CDR3 contains 15 residues. The V gene lost 5 bases and the J gene lost 1 base, with 14 bases spanning the gap. The CDR3 region is CASSPMTGNNYGYTF. The DNA of the CDR3 is TGTGCCAGCAGCCCTATGACCGGCAATAACTATGGCTACACCTTC.

This clonotype was observed at least ten times. V is TRBV7-2 and J is TRBJ1-2, with D possibly matching TRBD1 (6 bases). This CDR3 region has 13 residues. V was trimmed by 5 bases and J by 5 bases, leaving 12 bases between them. Germline V gene data show CDR1 as SGHTA and CDR2 as FQGNSA. In DNA, the CDR3 is TGTGCCAGCAGCATAGACAGGACTTATGGCTACACCTTC. This gives the protein CASSIDRTYGYTF. Variable domain in full (rest from reference TRBV7-2 and TRBJ1-2): GAGVSQSPSNKVTEKGKDVELRCDPISGHTALYWYRQSLGQGLEFLIYFQGNSAPDKSGLPSDRFSAERTGGSVSTLTIQRTQQEDSAVYLCASSIDRTYGYTFGSGTRLTVV.

This chain links TRBV27 with TRBJ1-2; TRBD1 agrees at 9 bases. The trim removed 5 bases at V and 4 bases at J, leaving 8 bases unmatched. Germline V gives CDR1 MNHEY, CDR2 SMNVEV (reference sequence). The CDR3 extends over 15 amino acids. The CDR3 loop reads CASSRQGGLGYGYTF. The CDR3 coding sequence is TGTGCCAGCAGTCGACAGGGGGGACTAGGCTATGGCTACACCTTC.

This clonotype was detected only a few times. V and J are TRBV20-1 and TRBJ2-7, with 8 bases fitting TRBD1. The length of the CDR3 is 14 residues. With 1 base clipped from V and 2 bases from J, the junction kept 4 bases outside the gene matches. Germline V gene lookup returns CDR1 DFQATT and CDR2 SNEGSKA (reference sequence). In nucleotides, the CDR3 is TGCAGTGCTAGAGGCGAGGACAGGGCCTACGAGCAGTACTTC. This translates into CSARGEDRAYEQYF.

This clonotype showed up just a few times. V gene TRBV5-1 combines with J gene TRBJ1-4; maybe TRBD1 (5 bases). The CDR3 covers 16 residues. CDR1 is SGHRS and CDR2 is YFSETQ in the germline V gene. V lost 3 bases to trimming and J lost 7 bases, with 19 bases between them. CDR3 sequence (DNA): TGCGCCAGCAGCTGGGGCCCAGGGAGAGAAGGTGAAAAACTGTTTTTT. Translation gives CASSWGPGREGEKLFF.

This clonotype was seen at least ten times. J is TRBJ1-6 and V is TRBV15; 8 bases map to TRBD1. The CDR3 length is 13 residues. V shed 5 bases and J 9 bases; nucleotides not matched to a gene: 3. CDR1 is LNHNV and CDR2 is YYDKDF in the germline V gene (reference sequence). The CDR3 sequence is CATSLDRGSPLHF. The CDR3 DNA is TGTGCCACCAGCCTCGACAGGGGTTCACCCCTCCACTTT.

This clonotype was recorded a few times. V gene TRBV2 combines with J gene TRBJ1-1; D is ambiguous. Germline V gene sequence: CDR1 SNHLY, CDR2 FYNNEI. Trimming cost V 4 bases and J 2 bases, with 11 bases left between them. The CDR3 has 14 amino acids. The CDR3 sequence is CASSVPLGNTEAFF. CDR3 DNA sequence: TGTGCCAGCAGTGTCCCCCTGGGAAACACTGAAGCTTTCTTT.

This rearrangement joins TRBV11-2 to TRBJ2-1; TRBD2 matches at 9 bases. Germline trimming cut 5 bases from V and 8 bases from J; bases unmatched to any gene: 19. Germline V gene lookup returns CDR1 SGHAT and CDR2 FQNNGV. The CDR3 is made up of 18 amino acids. The CDR3 DNA sequence: TGTGCCAGCAGCCTCGGTCCGGGCGGGAGGGTTGGTGGCCATGAGCAGTTCTTC. It translates to CASSLGPGGRVGGHEQFF.

This sequence joins TRBV15 and TRBJ2-3; D may be TRBD2 (5 bases). This CDR3 has 15 amino acids. CDR1 is LNHNV, CDR2 YYDKDF, per germline (reference sequence). V shed 3 bases and J shed 2 bases, with 12 bases lying between them. The CDR3 region has the DNA TGTGCCACCAGCAGGGGAGAAACTTACACAGATACGCAGTATTTT. It encodes CATSRGETYTDTQYF.

CDR3 sequence (DNA): TGTGCCAGCAGTGAATCCGGCCTGGGCTATGGCTACACCTTC. Amino acids: CASSESGLGYGYTF. This chain joins TRBV6-1 and TRBJ1-2; unclear D gene. CDR1 is MNHNS, CDR2 SASEGT, per germline. The CDR3 has 14 amino acids. Trimming pared 2 bases from V and 4 bases from J, leaving 11 bases between.

This clonotype was seen a handful of times. The genes are TRBV12-3 or TRBV12-4 and TRBJ1-4, with a weak D call TRBD1 (6 bases). The CDR3 spans 14 residues. The V end was cut by 2 bases, the J end by 8 bases, with 12 bases between. The chain's CDR3 is CASSLWGRKEKLFF. The CDR3 bases are TGTGCCAGCAGTTTATGGGGGCGCAAAGAAAAACTGTTTTTT.

The chain employs TRBV5-1 and TRBJ2-7; 7 nucleotides match TRBD1. The CDR3 is 15 residues long. CDR1 is SGHRS and CDR2 is YFSETQ in the germline V gene. The V segment lost 4 bases and the J segment 5 bases; nucleotides outside the gene matches: 12. The CDR3 sequence is CASSLISTGRNEQYF. DNA of the CDR3: TGCGCCAGCAGCCTGATCTCGACAGGGCGGAACGAGCAGTACTTC. The full variable domain, its missing parts supplied by reference TRBV5-1 and TRBJ2-7, is KAGVTQTPRYLIKTRGQQVTLSCSPISGHRSVSWYQQTPGQGLQFLFEYFSETQRNKGNFPGRFSGRQFSNSRSEMNVSTLELGDSALYLCASSLISTGRNEQYFGPGTRLTVT.

This clonotype occurred a few times. This sequence joins TRBV3-1 and TRBJ2-3; 8 bases line up with TRBD2. The CDR3 length is 15 residues. V lost 4 bases to trimming and J lost 4 bases; unmatched junction nucleotides: 7. Germline V CDR1 and CDR2: LGHDT, YNNKEL (reference sequence). The CDR3 sequence is CASSPRGRPSDTQYF. The CDR3 nucleotides are TGTGCCAGCAGCCCCCGCGGGAGGCCCTCAGATACGCAGTATTTT.